This T cell receptor (beta chain) derives from a study of metastatic and nonmetastatic thyroid tumors. About the study: Repertoire comparison spanned blood and tumor or nodule tissue of malignant and benign thyroid patients. Study-wide points: It was reportedly found that TCR beta diversity was significantly higher in malignant thyroid tumors than in benign nodules, a difference seen in both blood and tumor samples.

Thyroid surgery was performed in patients who had received no treatment beforehand. Ten or more counts support this clone. Its antigen is not identified. J was trimmed by 3 bases and V by 1 base; bases with no gene match: 13. Germline V gene data show CDR1 as SGHVS and CDR2 as FQNEAQ. This CDR3 contains 19 residues. TCRdb reanalyzed the PCR reads with MiXCR. The table records some 31,000 clones, approximately 15% of them present only once. Sequences were obtained from blood. The TCR comes from a female donor with papillary thyroid cancer or a benign thyroid nodule (not recorded which). Some clones in this sample may be carry-over from other donors' samples. V and J are TRBV7-8 and TRBJ2-5; 11 bases align to TRBD1. The CDR3 sequence is CASSLGDRGGAATKETQYF. CDR3 in DNA: TGTGCCAGCAGCTTAGGGGACAGGGGGGGAGCGGCGACAAAAGAGACCCAGTACTTC.